This T cell receptor (beta chain) is drawn from a study of blood T cell repertoires in COVID-19. Whole-study context: The analysed material was cDNA or gDNA that came from T cells, B-cell-depleted T cells, or PBMCs.

This clone was seen ten or more times. Recruitment covered about 26 US areas and drew participants whose ages spanned roughly 18 to 100 years. In Cohort 3, a recovered donor had either two negative PCRs, clearance, or symptom resolution. Original data processing: By means of reference gene primer amplification, nucleated cell counts were estimated. Sequencing used immunoSEQ multiplex PCR; TCRdb keeps in-frame clones, though not all of them. V and J calls and clone size follow that table, whereas D and trimming were derived from the DNA. The sample shows hundreds of thousands of clones, 84% of them seen only once. The germline CDR1 and CDR2 sequences are SEHNR and FQNEAQ (reference sequence). CDR3 size: 17 residues. V lost 5 bases, J lost 0 bases, and 18 bases lay in between.

The chain is built from TRBV7-9 and TRBJ2-3, with no clear D. The sample comprised PBMCs or T cells enriched from blood (not recorded which). This clonotype was sampled from a woman between 40 and 50 years old who had recovered from COVID-19. The CDR3 DNA sequence: TGTGCCAGCAGCCCCCCCCTTAGGAGCGAAAGCACAGATACGCAGTATTTT. It yields the protein CASSPPLRSESTDTQYF. Combining the CDR3 with reference TRBV7-9 and TRBJ2-3 gives the whole variable domain DTGVSQNPRHKITKRGQNVTFRCDPISEHNRLYWYRQTLGQGPEFLTYFQNEAQLEKSRLLSDRFSAERPKGSFSTLEIQRTEQGDSAMYLCASSPPLRSESTDTQYFGPGTRLTVL.